Shown below are 8 T cell receptor beta chains from a single sample sequenced in a study of cytomegalovirus exposure and HLA in healthy donors. Repertoires were generated with immunoSEQ multiplex PCR, while TCRdb's copy carries only in-frame clones and drops some. The sample contains around 140,000 clones, about 88% of which appear only once. The material sequenced was PBMCs. Every receptor here comes from a woman aged 18-35 years in good health and CMV-seronegative.

The chain joins TRBV27 to TRBJ2-6; maybe TRBD1 (5 bases). Germline V lookup: CDR1 MNHEY, CDR2 SMNVEV (reference sequence). Trimming cost V 3 bases and J 1 base, with 16 bases left between them. The CDR3 is made up of 18 amino acids. CDR3 loop: CASSLGQGGSSGANVLTF. The CDR3 bases are TGTGCCAGCAGTTTGGGGCAGGGCGGTAGTTCTGGGGCCAACGTCCTGACTTTC. Full variable domain (outside the CDR3, taken from reference TRBV27 and TRBJ2-6): EAQVTQNPRYLITVTGKKLTVTCSQNMNHEYMSWYRQDPGLGLRQIYYSMNVEVTDKGDVPEGYKVSRKEKRNFPLILESPSPNQTSLYFCASSLGQGGSSGANVLTFGAGSRLTVL.

Here the CDR3 reads CATRGQHLETEAFF. The CDR3 DNA follows: TGTGCCACCCGCGGACAGCATTTGGAAACTGAAGCTTTCTTT. V and J are TRBV19 and TRBJ1-1; D may be TRBD1 (6 bases). Germline V gene data show CDR1 as LNHDA and CDR2 as SQIVND (reference sequence). V was shortened by 10 bases and J by 5 bases, with 20 bases between the two germline ends. The CDR3 runs to 14 residues.

CDR3 nucleotides: TGTGCCAGCAGACAGCCGGGACTGGAGTTGGAGAATGAGCAGTTCTTC. The encoded protein is CASRQPGLELENEQFF. This rearrangement joins TRBV2 to TRBJ2-1; tentatively, D is TRBD2 (6 bases). V was clipped by 6 bases and J by 7 bases, with 22 bases between them. CDR3 length: 16 residues. The V gene's germline CDR1 is SNHLY and CDR2 FYNNEI.

The chain combines TRBV21-1 with TRBJ2-1; the DNA was not used to check the table's D call, TRBD1. TRBV21-1 corresponds to a pseudogene. The CDR3 has 16 amino acids. The CDR3 is CASSKIRGSSYNEQFF. In DNA, the CDR3 is TGTGCCAGCAGCAAAATCAGGGGAAGCTCCTACAATGAGCAGTTCTTC.

This sequence joins TRBV25-1 and TRBJ1-5, with D possibly matching TRBD1 (5 bases). The length of the CDR3 is 13 residues. Trimming left V 3 bases short and J 6 bases short, with 9 bases between. The germline CDR1 and CDR2 sequences are MGHDK and SYGVNS. CDR3 in amino acids: CASSDVRGQPQHF. The DNA of the CDR3 is TGTGCCAGCAGTGACGTAAGGGGTCAGCCCCAGCATTTT.

This clone was counted a few times. The J gene is TRBJ1-5, the V gene TRBV2; no clear D. V lost 3 bases and J 6 bases, leaving 12 bases between the germline ends. Germline V gene lookup returns CDR1 SNHLY and CDR2 FYNNEI. This CDR3 region has 14 residues. The CDR3 DNA is TGTGCCAGCAGTGAGCGGTCGGAGAGTCAGCCCCAGCATTTT. It is translated as CASSERSESQPQHF.

CDR3 sequence: CASSSSGQGQAFF. The CDR3, as DNA: TGTGCCAGCAGCTCTTCGGGACAGGGTCAAGCTTTCTTT. The chain employs TRBV5-4 and TRBJ1-1; TRBD1 aligns across 9 bases. The CDR3 runs to 13 residues. With V trimmed by 3 bases and J by 9 bases, 6 bases remained unmatched. Germline V lookup: CDR1 SGHNT, CDR2 YYREEE (reference sequence). Complete variable domain (other parts from reference TRBV5-4 and TRBJ1-1): ETGVTQSPTHLIKTRGQQVTLRCSSQSGHNTVSWYQQALGQGPQFIFQYYREEENGRGNFPPRFSGLQFPNYSSELNVNALELDDSALYLCASSSSGQGQAFFGQGTRLTVV.

A single count supports this clone. The chain employs TRBV11-2 and TRBJ1-1; D unclear. Germline V CDR1 and CDR2: SGHAT, FQNNGV. Trimming removed 2 bases at V and 3 bases at J, with 7 bases between. This CDR3 spans 13 amino acids. CDR3 DNA sequence: TGTGCCAGCAGCTTATGGAGGGACACTGAAGCTTTCTTT. It codes for CASSLWRDTEAFF.